Listed below are T cell receptor beta chains from one sample, sequenced in a study of blood T cell repertoires in COVID-19. Repertoires were generated with immunoSEQ multiplex PCR, while TCRdb's copy carries only in-frame clones and drops some. The data show approximately 240,000 clones, over 90% seen once. Sequencing was performed on peripheral blood. The receptors shown here come from a man younger than 40 with COVID-19, enrolled during active disease. Each CDR3 is given with its conserved first and last residue. The order of the fields is D gene, J gene, V gene, clone size, CDR3 protein, CDR3 DNA. D genes are given only for firm matches. Clone size is not always given. Where it is, it says once, few, many or a class for expanded clones.

d_gene: TRBD2
j_gene: TRBJ2-5
v_gene: TRBV4-1
abundance: once
CDR3aa: CASSQVIAGLAKGETQYF
CDR3nt: TGCGCCAGCAGCCAAGTAATCGCGGGACTAGCCAAGGGAGAGACCCAGTACTTC

d_gene: TRBD2
j_gene: TRBJ2-1
v_gene: TRBV11-2
abundance: NA
CDR3aa: CASRKGLAGARRNEQFF
CDR3nt: TGTGCCAGCAGAAAGGGACTAGCGGGGGCGCGTCGAAATGAGCAGTTCTTC

d_gene: TRBD1
j_gene: TRBJ1-2
v_gene: TRBV10-3
abundance: once
CDR3aa: CAISERDSYGYTF
CDR3nt: TGTGCCATCAGTGAGAGGGACAGCTATGGCTACACCTTC

d_gene: TRBD2
j_gene: TRBJ2-7
v_gene: TRBV3-1/TRBV3-2
abundance: NA
CDR3aa: CASSHGRGTSYEQYF
CDR3nt: TGTGCCAGCAGCCACGGGCGGGGGACCTCCTACGAGCAGTACTTC

d_gene: NA
j_gene: TRBJ1-5
v_gene: TRBV10-2
abundance: NA
CDR3aa: CASSAPRGNQPQHF
CDR3nt: TGCGCCAGCAGTGCCCCGCGGGGCAATCAGCCCCAGCATTTT

d_gene: TRBD1
j_gene: TRBJ2-1
v_gene: TRBV4-1
abundance: NA
CDR3aa: CASSHDRDRGMNEQFF
CDR3nt: TGCGCCAGCAGCCATGACCGGGACAGGGGGATGAATGAGCAGTTCTTC

d_gene: NA
j_gene: TRBJ2-2
v_gene: TRBV5-6
abundance: NA
CDR3aa: CASSFPGVGYPGELFF
CDR3nt: TGTGCCAGCAGCTTCCCCGGGGTGGGGTACCCCGGGGAGCTGTTTTTT

d_gene: NA
j_gene: TRBJ2-5
v_gene: TRBV18
abundance: NA
CDR3aa: CASSPGAGRETQYF
CDR3nt: TGTGCCAGCTCACCAGGGGCAGGTCGGGAGACCCAGTACTTC

d_gene: TRBD1
j_gene: TRBJ2-4
v_gene: TRBV28
abundance: NA
CDR3aa: CATTRDSGPKNIQYF
CDR3nt: TGTGCCACCACGAGGGACAGCGGCCCCAAAAACATTCAGTACTTC

d_gene: NA
j_gene: TRBJ1-1
v_gene: TRBV13
abundance: NA
CDR3aa: CASSLEQNTEAFF
CDR3nt: TGTGCCAGCAGCTTAGAACAGAACACTGAAGCTTTCTTT

d_gene: TRBD1
j_gene: TRBJ2-1
v_gene: TRBV25-1
abundance: NA
CDR3aa: CATGGTGVINEQFF
CDR3nt: TGTGCCACCGGAGGGACAGGGGTTATCAATGAGCAGTTCTTC

d_gene: TRBD1
j_gene: TRBJ1-6
v_gene: TRBV9
abundance: NA
CDR3aa: CASSVRTGNSPLHF
CDR3nt: TGTGCCAGCAGCGTGAGGACAGGGAATTCACCCCTCCACTTT

d_gene: TRBD1
j_gene: TRBJ1-2
v_gene: TRBV6-5
abundance: NA
CDR3aa: CASREGTGSNYGYTF
CDR3nt: TGTGCCAGCAGGGAGGGGACAGGGTCTAACTATGGCTACACCTTC

d_gene: NA
j_gene: TRBJ1-2
v_gene: TRBV29-1
abundance: NA
CDR3aa: CSVTGGNVNYGYTF
CDR3nt: TGCAGCGTGACGGGGGGGAATGTGAACTATGGCTACACCTTC

d_gene: NA
j_gene: TRBJ1-2
v_gene: TRBV7-3
abundance: NA
CDR3aa: CASTAGSHELRYTF
CDR3nt: TGTGCCAGCACGGCAGGTTCCCATGAATTGCGCTACACCTTC

d_gene: TRBD1
j_gene: TRBJ2-2
v_gene: TRBV6-5
abundance: once
CDR3aa: CASRYDRVGTGELFF
CDR3nt: TGTGCCAGCAGATACGACAGGGTGGGGACCGGGGAGCTGTTTTTT

d_gene: NA
j_gene: TRBJ1-3
v_gene: TRBV27
abundance: NA
CDR3aa: CASSREGGLGTIYF
CDR3nt: TGTGCCAGCAGTCGGGAGGGGGGCCTCGGCACCATATATTTT

d_gene: NA
j_gene: TRBJ2-7
v_gene: TRBV4-2
abundance: NA
CDR3aa: CASSQERESYEQYF
CDR3nt: TGTGCCAGCAGCCAAGAAAGGGAGTCCTACGAGCAGTACTTC

d_gene: NA
j_gene: TRBJ2-5
v_gene: TRBV5-4
abundance: NA
CDR3aa: CASSLGTKQETQYF
CDR3nt: TGTGCCAGCAGCTTGGGGACAAAACAAGAGACCCAGTACTTC

d_gene: TRBD1
j_gene: TRBJ2-7
v_gene: TRBV19
abundance: NA
CDR3aa: CASTSSTGQGSNEQYF
CDR3nt: TGTGCCAGTACCTCTTCGACGGGACAGGGGTCCAACGAGCAGTACTTC

d_gene: TRBD1
j_gene: TRBJ1-1
v_gene: TRBV24-1
abundance: NA
CDR3aa: CAPHKGQANTEAFF
CDR3nt: TGTGCCCCCCACAAAGGACAGGCGAACACTGAAGCTTTCTTT

d_gene: NA
j_gene: TRBJ1-5
v_gene: TRBV30
abundance: NA
CDR3aa: CAWATGEDQPQHF
CDR3nt: TGTGCCTGGGCTACAGGCGAGGATCAGCCCCAGCATTTT

d_gene: NA
j_gene: TRBJ1-2
v_gene: TRBV6-1
abundance: NA
CDR3aa: CASSEGHTLNYGYTF
CDR3nt: TGTGCCAGCAGTGAGGGACACACCCTTAACTATGGCTACACCTTC

d_gene: TRBD1
j_gene: TRBJ2-5
v_gene: TRBV28
abundance: once
CDR3aa: CASYDRGRGETQYF
CDR3nt: TGTGCCAGTTACGACAGGGGGCGAGGGGAGACCCAGTACTTC

d_gene: NA
j_gene: TRBJ2-1
v_gene: TRBV4-1
abundance: NA
CDR3aa: CASSPKTDNEQFF
CDR3nt: TGCGCCAGCAGCCCGAAGACAGACAATGAGCAGTTCTTC

d_gene: TRBD1
j_gene: TRBJ1-2
v_gene: TRBV4-1
abundance: NA
CDR3aa: CASSQAGTGLGVSMSYTF
CDR3nt: TGCGCCAGCAGCCAAGCCGGGACAGGGTTGGGAGTCTCTATGAGCTACACCTTC

d_gene: TRBD2
j_gene: TRBJ2-2
v_gene: TRBV13
abundance: NA
CDR3aa: CASSQGLSTGELFF
CDR3nt: TGTGCCAGCAGCCAGGGACTATCCACCGGGGAGCTGTTTTTT

d_gene: TRBD1
j_gene: TRBJ2-5
v_gene: TRBV19
abundance: NA
CDR3aa: CASSPAGTGGMTQYF
CDR3nt: TGTGCCAGTAGTCCCGCCGGGACAGGGGGTATGACCCAGTACTTC

d_gene: NA
j_gene: TRBJ1-6
v_gene: TRBV7-6
abundance: NA
CDR3aa: CASSLEGGLASYNSPLHF
CDR3nt: TGTGCCAGCAGCTTAGAGGGGGGGCTTGCCTCCTATAATTCACCCCTCCACTTT

d_gene: TRBD1
j_gene: TRBJ1-2
v_gene: TRBV6-5
abundance: NA
CDR3aa: CASSNHRGSSNGYTF
CDR3nt: TGTGCCAGCAGTAACCACAGGGGATCCAGTAATGGCTACACCTTC

d_gene: TRBD1
j_gene: TRBJ1-2
v_gene: TRBV30
abundance: NA
CDR3aa: CAWTRDSPADYGYTF
CDR3nt: TGTGCCTGGACCCGGGACAGCCCGGCGGACTATGGCTACACCTTC

d_gene: TRBD1
j_gene: TRBJ2-7
v_gene: TRBV5-1
abundance: NA
CDR3aa: CASSYGQGAHEQYF
CDR3nt: TGCGCCAGCAGCTACGGACAGGGAGCCCACGAGCAGTACTTC

d_gene: TRBD2
j_gene: TRBJ2-3
v_gene: TRBV5-1
abundance: NA
CDR3aa: CASSLAGTTLPTDTQYF
CDR3nt: TGCGCCAGCAGCTTGGCGGGGACTACCCTGCCCACAGATACGCAGTATTTT

d_gene: NA
j_gene: TRBJ1-1
v_gene: TRBV27
abundance: NA
CDR3aa: CASSTGTLTEAFF
CDR3nt: TGTGCCAGCAGCACCGGGACACTCACTGAAGCTTTCTTT

d_gene: TRBD1
j_gene: TRBJ2-1
v_gene: TRBV18
abundance: NA
CDR3aa: CASSPRPGQAYNEQFF
CDR3nt: TGTGCCAGCTCCCCCCGCCCGGGACAGGCCTACAATGAGCAGTTCTTC

d_gene: NA
j_gene: TRBJ1-1
v_gene: TRBV4-1
abundance: few
CDR3aa: CASSLGTVSGTEAFF
CDR3nt: TGCGCCAGCAGCCTGGGTACAGTTTCAGGCACTGAAGCTTTCTTT

d_gene: TRBD1
j_gene: TRBJ1-6
v_gene: TRBV4-1
abundance: NA
CDR3aa: CASSQDWRQGYSPLHF
CDR3nt: TGCGCCAGCAGCCAAGATTGGCGACAGGGGTATTCACCCCTCCACTTT

d_gene: TRBD1
j_gene: TRBJ1-2
v_gene: TRBV5-1
abundance: NA
CDR3aa: CASSFGLGQSVNYGYTF
CDR3nt: TGCGCCAGCAGCTTTGGCCTGGGACAGAGTGTTAACTATGGCTACACCTTC

d_gene: TRBD2
j_gene: TRBJ2-4
v_gene: TRBV7-3
abundance: once
CDR3aa: CASSFGERGIYIQYF
CDR3nt: TGTGCCAGCAGCTTCGGTGAGCGGGGGATCTACATTCAGTACTTC

d_gene: NA
j_gene: TRBJ1-1
v_gene: TRBV18
abundance: NA
CDR3aa: CASSQSRVDEAFF
CDR3nt: TGTGCCAGCTCACAGTCGCGGGTGGATGAAGCTTTCTTT

d_gene: TRBD1
j_gene: TRBJ1-2
v_gene: TRBV19
abundance: NA
CDR3aa: CASSTLTGENYGYTF
CDR3nt: TGTGCCAGTAGTACCTTGACAGGGGAGAACTATGGCTACACCTTC

d_gene: TRBD2
j_gene: TRBJ2-1
v_gene: TRBV4-1
abundance: NA
CDR3aa: CASSRMTSGGAGGYEQFF
CDR3nt: TGCGCCAGCAGCCGCATGACTAGCGGGGGGGCCGGGGGATATGAGCAGTTCTTC

d_gene: TRBD2
j_gene: TRBJ2-2
v_gene: TRBV5-4
abundance: NA
CDR3aa: CASSQRLAGNTGELFF
CDR3nt: TGTGCCAGCAGCCAAAGACTAGCGGGGAACACCGGGGAGCTGTTTTTT

d_gene: NA
j_gene: TRBJ2-3
v_gene: TRBV4-2
abundance: NA
CDR3aa: CASSQDGGLASYTQYF
CDR3nt: TGTGCCAGCAGCCAAGATGGCGGATTAGCGTCCTATACGCAGTATTTT

d_gene: TRBD1
j_gene: TRBJ1-4
v_gene: TRBV5-1
abundance: NA
CDR3aa: CASKEGAGEKLFF
CDR3nt: TGCGCCAGCAAGGAGGGGGCAGGAGAAAAACTGTTTTTT

d_gene: TRBD1
j_gene: TRBJ2-2
v_gene: TRBV18
abundance: NA
CDR3aa: CASSLIEGATGELFF
CDR3nt: TGTGCCAGCTCCCTCATAGAGGGGGCGACCGGGGAGCTGTTTTTT

d_gene: TRBD1
j_gene: TRBJ2-7
v_gene: TRBV6-1
abundance: NA
CDR3aa: CASSEVNRGWKYEQYF
CDR3nt: TGTGCCAGCAGTGAAGTTAACAGGGGGTGGAAGTACGAGCAGTACTTC

d_gene: TRBD1
j_gene: TRBJ2-3
v_gene: TRBV24-1
abundance: NA
CDR3aa: CATSDRTGPNTDTQYF
CDR3nt: TGTGCCACCAGTGATCGGACAGGGCCCAACACAGATACGCAGTATTTT

d_gene: TRBD1
j_gene: TRBJ2-2
v_gene: TRBV30
abundance: NA
CDR3aa: CAWNSGTGEQTGELFF
CDR3nt: TGTGCCTGGAATTCCGGGACAGGGGAACAGACCGGGGAGCTGTTTTTT

d_gene: NA
j_gene: TRBJ2-5
v_gene: TRBV30
abundance: NA
CDR3aa: CAWSASETQYF
CDR3nt: TGTGCCTGGAGTGCGTCGGAGACCCAGTACTTC

d_gene: TRBD1
j_gene: TRBJ2-5
v_gene: TRBV5-4
abundance: NA
CDR3aa: CASSSGTEQETQYF
CDR3nt: TGTGCCAGCAGCTCCGGGACAGAACAAGAGACCCAGTACTTC

d_gene: TRBD2
j_gene: TRBJ2-3
v_gene: TRBV7-2
abundance: once
CDR3aa: CASSLGPAGGNTDTQYF
CDR3nt: TGTGCCAGCAGCTTAGGACCTGCGGGGGGCAACACAGATACGCAGTATTTT

d_gene: TRBD1
j_gene: TRBJ1-1
v_gene: TRBV3-1/TRBV3-2
abundance: NA
CDR3aa: CASSLRTGGGTEAFF
CDR3nt: TGTGCCAGCAGCCTCCGGACAGGGGGAGGCACTGAAGCTTTCTTT

d_gene: NA
j_gene: TRBJ1-2
v_gene: TRBV5-6
abundance: NA
CDR3aa: CASSFTSRGPGYTF
CDR3nt: TGTGCCAGCAGCTTCACCTCACGAGGGCCTGGCTACACCTTC

d_gene: NA
j_gene: TRBJ2-1
v_gene: TRBV10-3
abundance: NA
CDR3aa: CAISVGGPEQFF
CDR3nt: TGTGCCATCAGTGTTGGAGGGCCTGAGCAGTTCTTC

d_gene: NA
j_gene: TRBJ1-1
v_gene: TRBV2
abundance: NA
CDR3aa: CASSIRENPPGEAFF
CDR3nt: TGTGCCAGCAGCATCCGGGAGAACCCCCCCGGCGAAGCTTTCTTT

d_gene: TRBD1
j_gene: TRBJ1-5
v_gene: TRBV19
abundance: NA
CDR3aa: CASSIGQGFSQPQHF
CDR3nt: TGTGCCAGTAGTATAGGACAGGGATTCAGTCAGCCCCAGCATTTT

d_gene: TRBD1
j_gene: TRBJ1-1
v_gene: TRBV18
abundance: NA
CDR3aa: CASSQVSGQGGTEAFF
CDR3nt: TGTGCCAGCTCACAGGTTTCGGGACAGGGAGGCACTGAAGCTTTCTTT

d_gene: TRBD1
j_gene: TRBJ2-6
v_gene: TRBV10-3
abundance: NA
CDR3aa: CATRPGQGATGANVLTF
CDR3nt: TGTGCCACTAGGCCGGGACAGGGGGCAACGGGGGCCAACGTCCTGACTTTC